This T cell receptor (beta chain) was profiled in a study of post-analysis software for immune sequencing data. Looking at the study overall: The patients showed relapsing-remitting, secondary progressive and progressive-relapsing multiple sclerosis courses.

General study results and limits: Relative to controls, patients with multiple sclerosis showed significantly lower normalized Chao1 diversity. F measure showed strong co-clustering of same-batch samples. A few TRBV segments occurring more often in patients than controls included TRBV5-6, TRBV5-1 and TRBV20-1.

The ends lost 2 bases at V and 11 bases at J; junction bases unmatched: 1. CDR1 is DFQATT, CDR2 SNEGSKA, per germline (reference sequence). This CDR3 contains 11 residues. A note on this clonotype: Its cognate antigen is unknown.

Unique molecular identifiers featured in each of the TCR beta cDNA libraries. MiXCR was run by TCRdb on the PCR reads, yielding one entry per CDR3 protein. The sample yields 750,000 to 950,000 distinct CDR3 sequences, about half seen once. V is TRBV20-1 and J is TRBJ2-1; 9 positions agree with TRBD2. The material sequenced was blood. The source of this sequence is a girl under 18 with multiple sclerosis. DNA of the CDR3: TGCAGTGCTAGAACTAGCGGGCAGCAGTTCTTC. Amino acid sequence: CSARTSGQQFF.